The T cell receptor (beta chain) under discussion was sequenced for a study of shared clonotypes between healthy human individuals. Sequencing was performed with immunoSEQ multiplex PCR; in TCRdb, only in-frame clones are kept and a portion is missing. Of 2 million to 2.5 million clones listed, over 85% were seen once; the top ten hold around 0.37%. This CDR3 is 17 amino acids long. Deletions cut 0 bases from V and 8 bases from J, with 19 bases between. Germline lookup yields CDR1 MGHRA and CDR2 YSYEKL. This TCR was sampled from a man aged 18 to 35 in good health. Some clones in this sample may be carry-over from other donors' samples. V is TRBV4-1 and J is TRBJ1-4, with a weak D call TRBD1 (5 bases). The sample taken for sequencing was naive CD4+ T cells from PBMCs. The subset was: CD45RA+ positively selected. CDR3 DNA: TGCGCCAGCAGCCAAGAGGGGACTCAGTCGGGGGGGGAAAAACTGTTTTTT. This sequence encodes CASSQEGTQSGGEKLFF.